This T cell receptor (beta chain) was recorded in a study of shared clonotypes between healthy human individuals. Study-wide points: It was the non-shared clonotypes that had lower generation probabilities than clonotypes shared by all four donors. Naive subsets tended to show greater estimated richness than memory subsets.

The naive CD8 subset, CD45RO-negative cells positively selected for CCR7, excluded terminally differentiated effector memory CD45RA+ cells. The CDR3 contains 16 residues. Germline V gives CDR1 SNHLY, CDR2 FYNNEI. V shed 11 bases and J 2 bases; nucleotides not matched to a gene: 14. Remarks on this clone: Its antigen is currently unknown.

Produced via immunoSEQ multiplex PCR; TCRdb's table is partial and in-frame only. Here the sample spans around 1.9 million clones, about 93% being singletons. The TCR was taken from a man younger than 30 in good health. Some clones in this sample may be carry-over from other donors' samples. This chain connects TRBV2 to TRBJ1-2; TRBD1 matches 10 bases. What was sequenced was naive CD8+ T cells from PBMCs. In DNA form, the CDR3 reads TGTGCCTCAAGGGCCCGTCCGGGACAGGGGAACTATGGCTACACCTTC. This gives the protein CASRARPGQGNYGYTF.